The 18 T cell receptor beta chains given below trace back to one sample, sequenced in a study of CD8+CD57+ T cells in acquired aplastic anemia. Profiling that covered TCR beta VDJ and CDR3 relied on genomic DNA as its template. TCRdb fed the reads into MiXCR, producing one record per CDR3 protein. This sample has some 140,000 distinct CDR3 sequences, with less than 45% found just once. The sequencing sample was made of sorted CD4+, CD8+, or CD8+CD57+ T cells (not recorded which) from PBMCs. The receptors originated from a human donor in good health, serving as a control.

The chain couples TRBV20-1 to TRBJ1-2; unclear D gene. CDR1 and CDR2 from the germline V gene are DFQATT and SNEGSKA (reference sequence). The V end lost 3 bases, the J end lost 4 bases, and 15 bases lay between the germline ends. This CDR3 is 14 amino acids long. The CDR3 loop is CSARGLEMGYGYTF. In DNA form, the CDR3 reads TGCAGTGCTAGGGGCCTGGAGATGGGCTATGGCTACACCTTC.

The sample holds one count of this clonotype. J is TRBJ1-2 and V is TRBV25-1; 7 nucleotides match TRBD1. CDR1 is MGHDK, CDR2 SYGVNS, per germline. With 7 bases clipped from V and 7 bases from J, the junction kept 6 bases outside the gene matches. The CDR3 loop spans 12 amino acids. The DNA for the CDR3 is TGTGCCAGCACAGGGGGGGAACGTGGCTACACCTTC. It translates to CASTGGERGYTF.

This clonotype was seen at least ten times. As the CDR3 is not closed by the conserved phenylalanine or tryptophan, this likely results from a read error. The chain uses TRBV12-3 or TRBV12-4 and TRBJ1-2; D is possibly TRBD1 (5 bases). Trimming took 5 bases from V and 4 from J, leaving 14 bases between them. The CDR3 spans 14 residues. The CDR3 loop is CASSVGGARYGYTS. CDR3 bases: TGTGCCAGCAGTGTCGGTGGGGCACGCTATGGCTACACCTCC.

This chain connects TRBV11-1 to TRBJ2-7, with D possibly matching TRBD2 (6 bases). Germline V lookup: CDR1 SGHAT, CDR2 FQDESV (reference sequence). CDR3 size: 16 residues. The V end lost 3 bases, the J end lost 5 bases, and 20 bases lay between the germline ends. As DNA, the CDR3 is TGTGCCAGCAGCTTCATTGCGGGGCAGGGTAGAGACGAGCAGTACTTC. Protein sequence: CASSFIAGQGRDEQYF.

This clonotype has at least ten counts. The chain is built from TRBV20-1 and TRBJ1-5; D uncertain. The CDR3 consists of 17 residues. Per the germline V gene, CDR1 is DFQATT and CDR2 is SNEGSKA (reference sequence). V dropped 5 bases and J dropped 0 bases, with 20 bases sitting between them. The CDR3 region is CSAHDAGGDYSNQPQHF. The CDR3 DNA sequence: TGCAGTGCTCACGATGCGGGTGGAGACTATAGCAATCAGCCCCAGCATTTT.

Only a few counts were recorded for this clonotype. A read error may be the cause here, since a much bigger clone is one base away. V and J are TRBV2 and TRBJ2-1; D is ambiguous. Trimming removed 6 bases at V and 6 bases at J, with 3 bases between. The CDR3 covers 10 residues. CDR1 is SNHLY and CDR2 is FYNNEI in the germline V gene. CDR3: CASRSNEQFF. For the CDR3, the DNA is TGTGCCAGCAGGTCCAATGAGCAGTTCTTC.

This rearrangement joins TRBV6-1 to TRBJ2-1; 8 bases are a match to TRBD1. Per germline, CDR1 MNHNS and CDR2 SASEGT. J lost 6 bases, V lost 6 bases, and 16 bases had no gene match. The CDR3 loop spans 17 amino acids. The CDR3 DNA sequence: TGTGCCAGCAGGTCCCCCTGGACAGGGAACGGTCGCAATGAGCAGTTCTTC. Protein product: CASRSPWTGNGRNEQFF.

This clonotype was counted between two and nine times. The V and J genes are TRBV10-3 and TRBJ1-2, with a tentative D call TRBD1 (6 bases). There are 13 residues in the CDR3. Germline values: CDR1 ENHRY, CDR2 SYGVKD. Trimming removed 3 bases at V and 7 bases at J, with 12 bases between. The chain's CDR3 is CAISETGQGGYTF. The CDR3 DNA follows: TGTGCCATCAGTGAAACAGGGCAGGGTGGCTACACCTTC.

The chain is built from TRBV7-8 and TRBJ2-3; 11 positions agree with TRBD2. Losses at the gene ends were 1 base for V and 0 bases for J; bases not matched to a gene: 12. This CDR3 is built from 20 residues. Germline CDR1 reads SGHVS; CDR2 reads FQNEAQ. CDR3 DNA: TGTGCCAGCAGCTTAGTGTCTAGCGGGGGGTTCAAGCAGAGCACAGATACGCAGTATTTT. This encodes CASSLVSSGGFKQSTDTQYF.

V is TRBV19 and J is TRBJ1-5, with D possibly being TRBD1 (6 bases). V dropped 5 bases and J dropped 7 bases, with 12 bases sitting between them. The CDR3 runs 13 residues. The germline V gene encodes CDR1 LNHDA and CDR2 SQIVND (reference sequence). The CDR3 nucleotides are TGTGCCAGTAGTGTTCCGGGACAACAGCCCCAGCATTTT. It encodes CASSVPGQQPQHF.

This clonotype was seen only once. This chain joins TRBV20-1 and TRBJ2-7; 13 positions agree with TRBD2. With 6 bases clipped from V and 5 bases from J, the junction kept 4 bases outside the gene matches. CDR3 size: 13 residues. The V gene's germline CDR1 is DFQATT and CDR2 SNEGSKA (reference sequence). The CDR3 DNA is TGCAGTGCGCCGGGACTAGCGGGGAACGAGCAGTACTTC. Protein sequence: CSAPGLAGNEQYF.

This clonotype was found once. At one of its ends the junction is not consistent with the germline gene, which may arise from a read error. The rearrangement uses TRBV30 and TRBJ2-1, with a weak D call TRBD1 (6 bases). CDR1 and CDR2 from the germline V gene are GTSNPN and SVGIG (reference sequence). This CDR3 is built from 12 residues. This chain's CDR3 is CAWSSPGAEQLF. The DNA for the CDR3 is TGTGCCTGGAGTTCGCCAGGGGCTGAGCAGCTCTTC.

This clonotype appeared many times. The J gene is TRBJ2-3, the V gene TRBV19; D ambiguous. Germline CDR1 is LNHDA and CDR2 is SQIVND (reference sequence). The length of the CDR3 is 17 residues. V was shortened by 0 bases and J by 0 bases, with 13 bases between the two germline ends. CDR3 in amino acids: CASSIDRPGASTDTQYF. For the CDR3, the DNA is TGTGCCAGTAGTATAGATCGGCCGGGCGCTAGCACAGATACGCAGTATTTT.

This clonotype was counted ten times or more. This chain joins TRBV29-1 and TRBJ2-7; D is uncertain. Trimming pared 0 bases from V and 0 bases from J, leaving 6 bases between. Per the germline V gene, CDR1 is SQVTM and CDR2 is ANQGSEA. This CDR3 comprises 13 residues. For the CDR3, the DNA is TGCAGCGTTGAAGAACGGTCCTCCTACGAGCAGTACTTC. Its protein is CSVEERSSYEQYF.

V usage is TRBV20-1 and J usage is TRBJ2-7; D is uncertain. Trimming took 3 bases from V and 3 from J, leaving 12 bases between them. The V gene's germline CDR1 is DFQATT and CDR2 SNEGSKA (reference sequence). The CDR3 covers 13 residues. The CDR3 sequence: CSARKGPSYEQYF. In DNA form, the CDR3 reads TGCAGTGCTAGGAAGGGCCCAAGCTACGAGCAGTACTTC.

The V and J genes are TRBV9 and TRBJ1-3; 7 positions match TRBD1. This CDR3 is 14 amino acids long. The germline V gene has CDR1 SGDLS and CDR2 YYNGEE. With V trimmed by 3 bases and J by 4 bases, 4 bases remained unmatched. The CDR3 spells CASSGDREGNTIYF. The CDR3 DNA follows: TGTGCCAGCAGCGGGGACAGAGAGGGAAACACCATATATTTT.

V gene TRBV3-1 combines with J gene TRBJ2-7; possibly TRBD2 for D (6 bases). The V gene lost 0 bases and the J gene lost 0 bases, with 12 bases spanning the gap. Germline lookup yields CDR1 LGHDT and CDR2 YNNKEL (reference sequence). This CDR3 region has 16 residues. The CDR3 sequence: CASSQDAAGSSYEQYF. DNA for the CDR3: TGTGCCAGCAGCCAAGACGCGGCGGGATCCTCCTACGAGCAGTACTTC.

This clonotype was observed once. The junction departs from the called germline gene at one end, perhaps through a read error. This chain links TRBV10-3 with TRBJ2-1; 10 nucleotides align to TRBD1. The CDR3 is 14 residues long. Germline V lookup: CDR1 ENHRY, CDR2 SYGVKD. The CDR3 loop is CATSLTGGRGEQFF. In DNA, the CDR3 is TGTGCCACCAGTTTGACAGGGGGCAGGGGTGAGCAGTTCTTC.